What follows are 23 T cell receptor beta chains derived from one specimen sequenced in a study of STAT5B mutations in CD4+ large granular lymphocyte leukemia. The assay was immunoSEQ multiplex PCR, and TCRdb's table has in-frame clones only and misses some. The table shows 20,000 to 25,000 clones, with over 60% occurring only once. Sequencing input: CD4+ T cells from blood buffy coats. The receptors were gathered from a human donor in good health.

The V call is TRBV29-1, the J call TRBJ2-5; TRBD2 matches at 11 bases. The J segment lost 5 bases and the V segment lost 4 bases, leaving 3 bases of the junction unmatched. The germline gives CDR1 SQVTM, CDR2 ANQGSEA. The CDR3 totals 13 residues. CDR3 bases: TGCAGCGTTGGACTAGCGGGACGGGAGACCCAGTACTTC. It yields the protein CSVGLAGRETQYF. Combining the CDR3 with reference TRBV29-1 and TRBJ2-5 gives the whole variable domain SAVISQKPSRDICQRGTSLTIQCQVDSQVTMMFWYRQQPGQSLTLIATANQGSEATYESGFVIDKFPISRPNLTFSTLTVSNMSPEDSSIYLCSVGLAGRETQYFGPGTRLLVL.

This chain uses TRBV6-6 with TRBJ2-5; TRBD1 aligns across 7 bases. Germline V CDR1 and CDR2: MNHNY, SVGAGI (reference sequence). V lost 5 bases, J lost 3 bases, and 6 bases stayed unmatched. The CDR3 totals 14 residues. The CDR3 nucleotides read TGTGCCAGCAGTAAAGGACAGGTTAAAGAGACCCAGTACTTC. Its translation: CASSKGQVKETQYF.

DNA for the CDR3: TGTGCCAGCAGCTTAGCGCTACCCACACCCTACAATGAGCAGTTCTTC. Its protein product is CASSLALPTPYNEQFF. The rearrangement links TRBV7-2 to TRBJ2-1; D remains unclear. The germline V gene encodes CDR1 SGHTA and CDR2 FQGNSA. There are 16 residues in the CDR3. V was shortened by 0 bases and J by 2 bases, with 11 bases between the two germline ends.

V usage is TRBV11-2 and J usage is TRBJ2-3, with TRBD1 matching over 7 bases. J was trimmed by 7 bases and V by 4 bases; bases with no gene match: 8. CDR1 and CDR2 (germline): SGHAT, FQNNGV. This CDR3 is 14 amino acids long. The DNA for the CDR3 is TGTGCCAGCAGCTCTACTAGGGGGCCGCATACGCAGTATTTT. This codes for CASSSTRGPHTQYF.

The chain carries TRBV5-4 and TRBJ1-1, with unresolved D. CDR1 and CDR2 (germline): SGHNT, YYREEE (reference sequence). CDR3 length: 14 residues. V was pared by 2 bases and J by 3 bases, with 11 bases between. The CDR3 DNA reads as TGTGCCAGCAGCTTTATGGACGGTTACACTGAAGCTTTCTTT. Translated, it gives CASSFMDGYTEAFF.

This clone was counted only a few times. The chain carries TRBV18 and TRBJ1-5; TRBD1 aligns across 7 bases. The CDR3 is made up of 15 amino acids. V shed 4 bases, J shed 0 bases, and the junction held 3 bases outside the gene matches. From germline, CDR1 is KGHSH and CDR2 LQKENI. The CDR3 loop is CASSRDSYSNQPQHF. CDR3 in DNA: TGTGCCAGCTCACGGGACAGCTATAGCAATCAGCCCCAGCATTTT.

The chain couples TRBV18 to TRBJ2-5; D call uncertain. The CDR3 runs to 14 residues. Germline V gives CDR1 KGHSH, CDR2 LQKENI. V dropped 0 bases and J dropped 2 bases, with 7 bases sitting between them. DNA for the CDR3: TGTGCCAGCTCACCACCGTCCCAGCAAGAGACCCAGTACTTC. This gives the protein CASSPPSQQETQYF.

The CDR3 coding sequence is TGTGCCAGCAGCCCAGAGTCCTACGAGCAGTACTTC. It is translated as CASSPESYEQYF. The chain recombines TRBV11-3 with TRBJ2-7; D uncertain. The CDR3 sequence is 12 residues long. Per the germline V gene, CDR1 is SGHNT and CDR2 is YENEEA. V gave up 5 bases and J gave up 1 base, with 6 bases separating them.

The rearrangement links TRBV11-3 to TRBJ2-7; 8 bases align to TRBD1. The CDR3 loop spans 13 amino acids. Germline V lookup: CDR1 SGHNT, CDR2 YENEEA. Losses at the gene ends were 6 bases for V and 2 bases for J; bases not matched to a gene: 3. The CDR3 sequence: CASSRTGTYEQYF. CDR3 DNA sequence: TGTGCCAGCAGTCGGACAGGGACCTACGAGCAGTACTTC.

In its sample, this clone was seen once. The chain links TRBV6-6 to TRBJ1-1; D perhaps matches TRBD1 (5 bases). Per germline, CDR1 MNHNY and CDR2 SVGAGI (reference sequence). This CDR3 comprises 13 residues. Trimming took off 9 bases at V and 0 bases at J, with 11 bases between the two ends. CDR3 sequence: CASGTALNTEAFF. Written as DNA, the CDR3 is TGTGCCAGTGGGACGGCATTGAACACTGAAGCTTTCTTT.

The chain combines TRBV7-8 with TRBJ2-2; D is unresolved. The V end lost 5 bases, the J end lost 0 bases, and 19 bases lay between the germline ends. The germline gives CDR1 SGHVS, CDR2 FQNEAQ. The CDR3 is 18 residues long. CDR3 nucleotide sequence: TGTGCCAGCAGCCCCCCGCCCGAGGACCCAACGAACACCGGGGAGCTGTTTTTT. Its protein product is CASSPPPEDPTNTGELFF.

V is TRBV10-2 and J is TRBJ1-2; D may be TRBD1 (5 bases). V lost 2 bases and J lost 7, with 17 bases in between. CDR3 size: 15 residues. Per the germline V gene, CDR1 is WSHSY and CDR2 is SAAADI. CDR3 sequence: CASSEMPRGLSGYTF. DNA of the CDR3: TGCGCCAGCAGTGAGATGCCCCGGGGCCTGAGTGGCTACACCTTC.

This chain connects TRBV10-3 to TRBJ2-2, with no clear D. V lost 0 bases, J lost 9 bases, and 20 bases lay in between. This CDR3 comprises 17 residues. Germline values: CDR1 ENHRY, CDR2 SYGVKD. DNA of the CDR3: TGTGCCATCAGTGAGTCTGGTAATTCCATGGTCCGAAGGGAGCTGTTTTTT. Its translation: CAISESGNSMVRRELFF.

This rearrangement joins TRBV30 to TRBJ1-2; a possible D gene is TRBD1 (5 bases). In germline, CDR1 is GTSNPN, CDR2 SVGIG (reference sequence). V lost 1 base and J 3 bases, leaving 9 bases between the germline ends. This CDR3 region has 13 residues. CDR3 bases: TGTGCCTGGAGTGGTCAGGGCTACTATGGCTACACCTTC. It translates to CAWSGQGYYGYTF.

The V call is TRBV7-2, the J call TRBJ1-3; no firm D call. Trimming took 4 bases from V and 2 from J, leaving 6 bases between them. The CDR3 has 13 amino acids. CDR1 is SGHTA, CDR2 FQGNSA, per germline. The CDR3 reads CASSSIPGNTIYF. As DNA, the CDR3 is TGTGCCAGCAGCTCTATCCCTGGAAACACCATATATTTT.

This clone was counted a few times. The V call is TRBV19, the J call TRBJ1-5; D ambiguous. Germline V gives CDR1 LNHDA, CDR2 SQIVND (reference sequence). The length of the CDR3 is 13 residues. Trimming took 5 bases from V and 0 from J, leaving 5 bases between them. The CDR3 loop is CASSGGSNQPQHF. In nucleotides, the CDR3 is TGTGCCAGTAGTGGTGGTAGCAATCAGCCCCAGCATTTT.

The rearrangement links TRBV7-6 to TRBJ1-1; 7 nucleotides agree with TRBD1. V was clipped by 3 bases and J by 2 bases; unmatched bases: 9. This CDR3 has 16 residues. Germline CDR1 SGHVS, CDR2 FNYEAQ. CDR3 sequence reads: CASSLEGAPSNTEAFF. Written as DNA, the CDR3 is TGTGCCAGCAGCTTGGAGGGGGCGCCCTCCAACACTGAAGCTTTCTTT.

This chain uses TRBV30 with TRBJ2-1; D is ambiguous. CDR3 length: 12 amino acids. Germline lookup yields CDR1 GTSNPN and CDR2 SVGIG (reference sequence). The V end lost 5 bases, the J end lost 0 bases, and 5 bases lay between the germline ends. DNA of the CDR3: TGTGCCTGGGTGAGCTCCTACAATGAGCAGTTCTTC. Translating it yields CAWVSSYNEQFF.

This clone was detected only once. The chain has TRBV20-1 and TRBJ2-7; weak D call: TRBD2 (6 bases). V was pared by 6 bases and J by 6 bases, with 12 bases between. This CDR3 is 11 amino acids long. Germline CDR1 DFQATT, CDR2 SNEGSKA (reference sequence). The CDR3 DNA is TGCAGTGCCCCTCGTAGCGGCGAGCAGTACTTC. Its translation: CSAPRSGEQYF.

This clone has just one count. The J gene is TRBJ2-1, the V gene TRBV6-1, with a possible D match to TRBD2 (6 bases). Trimming removed 2 bases at V and 4 bases at J, with 12 bases between. CDR3 length: 15 amino acids. Germline values: CDR1 MNHNS, CDR2 SASEGT. CDR3: CASSESISGYNEQFF. The CDR3 nucleotides read TGTGCCAGCAGTGAATCGATTAGCGGATACAATGAGCAGTTCTTC.

The chain combines TRBV6-1 with TRBJ1-1; a possible D gene is TRBD1 (5 bases). This CDR3 contains 18 residues. The germline V gene encodes CDR1 MNHNS and CDR2 SASEGT. The V end was cut by 1 base, the J end by 1 base, with 19 bases between. The chain's CDR3 is CASSEEGKWQTGNTEAFF. Here the CDR3 DNA reads TGTGCCAGCAGTGAAGAGGGGAAGTGGCAAACAGGGAACACTGAAGCTTTCTTT.

The chain employs TRBV5-1 and TRBJ2-2; D is uncertain. Germline CDR1 reads SGHRS; CDR2 reads YFSETQ. Deletions cut 1 base from V and 6 bases from J, with 13 bases between. This CDR3 is built from 15 residues. The DNA for the CDR3 is TGCGCCAGCAGCTTGCTGGAAGCAGGTGCCGGGGAGCTGTTTTTT. Translating gives CASSLLEAGAGELFF.

This rearrangement joins TRBV18 to TRBJ1-1, with 11 bases fitting TRBD1. Per germline, CDR1 KGHSH and CDR2 LQKENI. The V segment lost 6 bases and the J segment 4 bases; nucleotides outside the gene matches: 4. The CDR3 extends over 14 amino acids. This CDR3 reads CASSAGQGATEAFF. The CDR3 nucleotides are TGTGCCAGCTCGGCCGGACAGGGGGCCACTGAAGCTTTCTTT.